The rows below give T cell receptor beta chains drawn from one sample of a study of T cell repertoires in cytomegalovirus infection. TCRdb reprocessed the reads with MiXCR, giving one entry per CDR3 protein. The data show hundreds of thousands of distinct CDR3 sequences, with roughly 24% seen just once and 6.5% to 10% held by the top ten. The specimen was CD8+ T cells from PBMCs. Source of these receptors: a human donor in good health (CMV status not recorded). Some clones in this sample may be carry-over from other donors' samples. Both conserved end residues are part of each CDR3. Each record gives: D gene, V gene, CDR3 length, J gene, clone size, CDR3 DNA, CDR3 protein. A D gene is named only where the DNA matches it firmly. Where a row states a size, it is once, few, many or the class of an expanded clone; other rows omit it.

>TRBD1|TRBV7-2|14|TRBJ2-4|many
TGTGCCAGCAGCTCAACAGGGGCGTGGAACATTCAGTACTTC
CASSSTGAWNIQYF
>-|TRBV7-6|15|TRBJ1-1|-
TGTGCCAGCAGCCTTAGCAGGGAATTTGCCACTGAAGCTTTCTTT
CASSLSREFATEAFF
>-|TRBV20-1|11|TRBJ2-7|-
TGCAGTGCTAGGGGCTCCTACGAGCAGTACTTC
CSARGSYEQYF
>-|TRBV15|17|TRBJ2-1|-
TGTGCCACCAACAGAGAAATAGCGAGGGGCTCCTACAATGAGCAGTTCTTC
CATNREIARGSYNEQFF
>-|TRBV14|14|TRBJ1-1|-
TGTGCCAGCAGCCAAGACGTCGCGGGAACTGAAGCTTTCTTT
CASSQDVAGTEAFF
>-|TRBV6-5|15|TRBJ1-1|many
TGTGCCAGCAGTCCCTCACACCGGGGTAACACTGAAGCTTTCTTT
CASSPSHRGNTEAFF
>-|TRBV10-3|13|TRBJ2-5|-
TGTGCCATCAGCGAGGCAATACAAGTGACCCAGTACTTC
CAISEAIQVTQYF
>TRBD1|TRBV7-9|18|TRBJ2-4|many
TGTGCCAGCAGCTCCTCCGGGACAGGGGGCGAGGAGTGGCACATTCAGTACTTC
CASSSSGTGGEEWHIQYF
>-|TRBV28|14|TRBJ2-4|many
TGTGCCAGCAGTTTTCAAACAGGGAAAAACATTCAGTACTTC
CASSFQTGKNIQYF
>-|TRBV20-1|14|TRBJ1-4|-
TGCAGTGTCCGCCAAGAAGCAACTAATGAAAAACTGTTTTTT
CSVRQEATNEKLFF
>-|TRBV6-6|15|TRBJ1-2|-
TGTGCCAACAGTGTTCGGGACCTACCGGCGCGAGGCTACACCTTC
CANSVRDLPARGYTF